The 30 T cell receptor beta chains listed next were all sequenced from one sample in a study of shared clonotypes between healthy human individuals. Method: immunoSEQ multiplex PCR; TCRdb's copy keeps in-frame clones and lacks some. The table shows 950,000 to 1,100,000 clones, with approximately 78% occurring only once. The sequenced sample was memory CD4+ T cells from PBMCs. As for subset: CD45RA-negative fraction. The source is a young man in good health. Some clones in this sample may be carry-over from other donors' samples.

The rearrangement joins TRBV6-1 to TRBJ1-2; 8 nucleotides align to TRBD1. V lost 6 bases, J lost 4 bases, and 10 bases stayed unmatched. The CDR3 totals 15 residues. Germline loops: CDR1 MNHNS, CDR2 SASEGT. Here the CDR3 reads CASSWAGGEGYGYTF. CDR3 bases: TGTGCCAGCAGCTGGGCAGGGGGCGAAGGCTATGGCTACACCTTC.

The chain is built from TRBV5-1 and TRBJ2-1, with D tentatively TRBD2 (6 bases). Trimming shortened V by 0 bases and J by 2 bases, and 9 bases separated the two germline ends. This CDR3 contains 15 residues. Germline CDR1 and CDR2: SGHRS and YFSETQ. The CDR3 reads CASSLVAVTYNEQFF. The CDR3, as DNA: TGCGCCAGCAGCTTGGTAGCGGTCACCTACAATGAGCAGTTCTTC.

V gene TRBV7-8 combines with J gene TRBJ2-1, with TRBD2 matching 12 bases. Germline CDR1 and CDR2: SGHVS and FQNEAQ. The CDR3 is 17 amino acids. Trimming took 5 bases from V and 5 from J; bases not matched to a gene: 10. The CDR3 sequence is CASSPRGRTSGNNEQFF. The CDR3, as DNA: TGTGCCAGCAGCCCCAGGGGACGGACTAGCGGGAACAATGAGCAGTTCTTC.

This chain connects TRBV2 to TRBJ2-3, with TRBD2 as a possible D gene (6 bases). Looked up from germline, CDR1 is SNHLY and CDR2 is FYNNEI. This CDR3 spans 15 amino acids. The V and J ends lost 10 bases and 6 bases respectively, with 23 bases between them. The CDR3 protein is CATRYSGASVDTQYF. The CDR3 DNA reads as TGTGCCACCAGATACTCCGGGGCTAGCGTGGATACGCAGTATTTT. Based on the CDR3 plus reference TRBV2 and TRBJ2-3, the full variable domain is EPEVTQTPSHQVTQMGQEVILRCVPISNHLYFYWYRQILGQKVEFLVSFYNNEISEKSEIFDDQFSVERPDGSNFTLKIRSTKLEDSAMYFCATRYSGASVDTQYFGPGTRLTVL.

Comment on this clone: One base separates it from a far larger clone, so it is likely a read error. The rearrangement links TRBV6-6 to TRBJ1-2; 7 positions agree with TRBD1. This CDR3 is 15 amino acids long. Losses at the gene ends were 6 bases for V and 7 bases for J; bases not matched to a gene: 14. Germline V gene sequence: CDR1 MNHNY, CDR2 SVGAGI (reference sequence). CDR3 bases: TGTGCCAGCAGCCTCGCGGGACAGACTGACTCTGGCTACACCTTC. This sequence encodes CASSLAGQTDSGYTF.

This chain's CDR3 is CASSTGDNEKLFF. The CDR3 DNA reads as TGTGCCAGCAGTACAGGGGATAATGAAAAACTGTTTTTT. This sequence joins TRBV6-5 and TRBJ1-4, with 7 positions matching TRBD1. CDR1 MNHEY and CDR2 SVGAGI come from the germline V gene. The CDR3 extends over 13 amino acids. Trimming removed 5 bases from V and 4 bases from J; junction bases left unmatched: 1.

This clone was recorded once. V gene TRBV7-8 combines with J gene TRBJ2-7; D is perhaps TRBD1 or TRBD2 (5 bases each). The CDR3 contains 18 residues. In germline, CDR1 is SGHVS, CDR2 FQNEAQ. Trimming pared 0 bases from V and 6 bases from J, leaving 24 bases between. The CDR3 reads CASSLADGILGFGGEQYF. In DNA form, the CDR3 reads TGTGCCAGCAGCTTAGCGGACGGAATCCTAGGGTTTGGGGGCGAGCAGTACTTC.

The DNA for the CDR3 is TGCAGCGTCCAGGACGGGTGGGACCAGCCCCAGCATTTT. Its protein is CSVQDGWDQPQHF. The genes are TRBV29-1 and TRBJ1-5, with D tentatively TRBD1 (5 bases). CDR3 length equals 13 residues. Trimming took off 6 bases at V and 7 bases at J, with 16 bases between the two ends. Per the germline V gene, CDR1 is SQVTM and CDR2 is ANQGSEA.

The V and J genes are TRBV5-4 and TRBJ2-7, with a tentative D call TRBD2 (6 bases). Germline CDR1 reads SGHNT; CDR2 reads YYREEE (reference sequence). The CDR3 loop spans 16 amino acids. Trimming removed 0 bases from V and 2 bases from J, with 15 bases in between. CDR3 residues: CASSLDKASATYEQYF. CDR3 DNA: TGTGCCAGCAGCTTGGATAAGGCTAGCGCGACCTACGAGCAGTACTTC.

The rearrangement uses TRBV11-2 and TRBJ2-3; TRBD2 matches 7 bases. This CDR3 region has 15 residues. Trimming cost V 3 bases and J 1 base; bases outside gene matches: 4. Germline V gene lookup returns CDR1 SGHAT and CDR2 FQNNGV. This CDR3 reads CASSLGGSGTDTQYF. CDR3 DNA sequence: TGTGCCAGCAGCTTGGGCGGGAGTGGCACAGATACGCAGTATTTT.

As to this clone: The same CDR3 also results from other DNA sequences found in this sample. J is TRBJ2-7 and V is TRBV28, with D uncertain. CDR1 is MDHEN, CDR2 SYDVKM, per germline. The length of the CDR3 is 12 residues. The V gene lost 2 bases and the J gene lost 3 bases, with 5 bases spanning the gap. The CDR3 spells CASSLLFYEQYF. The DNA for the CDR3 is TGTGCCAGCAGTTTACTCTTCTACGAGCAGTACTTC.

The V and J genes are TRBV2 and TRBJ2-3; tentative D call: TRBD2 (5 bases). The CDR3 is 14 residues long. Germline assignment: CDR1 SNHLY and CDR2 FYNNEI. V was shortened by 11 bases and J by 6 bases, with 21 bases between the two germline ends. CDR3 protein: CASKVREGGDTQYF. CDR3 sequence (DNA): TGTGCCTCTAAAGTTCGGGAAGGTGGTGATACGCAGTATTTT.

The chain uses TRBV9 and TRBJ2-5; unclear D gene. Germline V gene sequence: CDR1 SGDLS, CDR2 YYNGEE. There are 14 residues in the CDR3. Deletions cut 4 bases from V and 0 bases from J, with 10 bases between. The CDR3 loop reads CASSPGRNQETQYF. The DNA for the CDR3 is TGTGCCAGCAGCCCCGGACGTAACCAAGAGACCCAGTACTTC.

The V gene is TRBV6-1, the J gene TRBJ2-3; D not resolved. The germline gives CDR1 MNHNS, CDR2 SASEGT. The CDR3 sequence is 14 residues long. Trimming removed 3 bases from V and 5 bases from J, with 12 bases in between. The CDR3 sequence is CASSDPHSVDTQYF. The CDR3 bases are TGTGCCAGCAGTGACCCCCACAGCGTAGATACGCAGTATTTT.

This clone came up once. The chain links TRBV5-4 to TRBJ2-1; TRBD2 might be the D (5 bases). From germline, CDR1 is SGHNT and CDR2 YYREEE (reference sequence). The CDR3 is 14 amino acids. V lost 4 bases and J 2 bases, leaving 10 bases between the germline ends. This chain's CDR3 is CASSHGGPYNEQFF. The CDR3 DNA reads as TGTGCCAGCAGCCATGGAGGTCCCTACAATGAGCAGTTCTTC.

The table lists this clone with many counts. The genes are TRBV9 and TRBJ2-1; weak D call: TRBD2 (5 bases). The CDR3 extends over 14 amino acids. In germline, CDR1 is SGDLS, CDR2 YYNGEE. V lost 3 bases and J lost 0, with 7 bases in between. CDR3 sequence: CASSEGSSYNEQFF. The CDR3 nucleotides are TGTGCCAGCAGCGAAGGGAGCTCCTACAATGAGCAGTTCTTC.

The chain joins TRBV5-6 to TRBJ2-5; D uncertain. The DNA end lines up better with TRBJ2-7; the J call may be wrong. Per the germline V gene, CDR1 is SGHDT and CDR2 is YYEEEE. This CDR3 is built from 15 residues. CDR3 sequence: CASSLARTALYEQYF. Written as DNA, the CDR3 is TGTGCCAGCAGCTTGGCCAGGACGGCACTCTACGAGCAGTACTTC.

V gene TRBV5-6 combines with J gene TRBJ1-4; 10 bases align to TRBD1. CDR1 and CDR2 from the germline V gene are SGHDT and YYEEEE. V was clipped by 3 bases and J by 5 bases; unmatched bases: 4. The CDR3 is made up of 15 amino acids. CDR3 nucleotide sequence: TGTGCCAGCAGCTCCCGGGACAGGGGCAATGAAAAACTGTTTTTT. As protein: CASSSRDRGNEKLFF.

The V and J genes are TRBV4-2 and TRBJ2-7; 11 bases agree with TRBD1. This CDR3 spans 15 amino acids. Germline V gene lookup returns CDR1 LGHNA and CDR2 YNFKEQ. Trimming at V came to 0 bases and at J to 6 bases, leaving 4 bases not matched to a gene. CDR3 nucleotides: TGTGCCAGCAGCCAAGATGGGACAGGGGGGCTCGAGCAGTACTTC. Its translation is CASSQDGTGGLEQYF.

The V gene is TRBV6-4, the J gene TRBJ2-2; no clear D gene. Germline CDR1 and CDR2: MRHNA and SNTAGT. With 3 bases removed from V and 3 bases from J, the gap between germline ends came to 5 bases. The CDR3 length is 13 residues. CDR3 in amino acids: CASSEGDTGELFF. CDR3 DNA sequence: TGTGCCAGCAGTGAAGGTGACACCGGGGAGCTGTTTTTT.

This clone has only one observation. The CDR3 is CASSLFPDLHLEGYTF. DNA for the CDR3: TGTGCCAGCAGTTTATTCCCCGACCTCCATTTGGAAGGCTACACCTTC. The chain joins TRBV27 to TRBJ1-2; the D is unclear. V was cut by 1 base and J by 8 bases, with 20 bases left in between. CDR3 length: 16 amino acids. CDR1 is MNHEY, CDR2 SMNVEV, per germline (reference sequence).

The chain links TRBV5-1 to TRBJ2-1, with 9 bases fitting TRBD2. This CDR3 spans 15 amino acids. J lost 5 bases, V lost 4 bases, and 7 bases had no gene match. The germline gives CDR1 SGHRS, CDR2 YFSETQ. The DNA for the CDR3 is TGCGCCAGCAGCATCGGACTAGCGAGCCACAATGAGCAGTTCTTC. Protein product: CASSIGLASHNEQFF.

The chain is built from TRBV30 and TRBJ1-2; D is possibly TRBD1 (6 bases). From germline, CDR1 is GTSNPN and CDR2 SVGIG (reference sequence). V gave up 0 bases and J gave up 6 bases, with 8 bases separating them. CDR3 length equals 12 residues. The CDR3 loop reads CAWSVSGDGYTF. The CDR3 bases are TGTGCCTGGAGTGTATCAGGGGATGGCTACACCTTC.

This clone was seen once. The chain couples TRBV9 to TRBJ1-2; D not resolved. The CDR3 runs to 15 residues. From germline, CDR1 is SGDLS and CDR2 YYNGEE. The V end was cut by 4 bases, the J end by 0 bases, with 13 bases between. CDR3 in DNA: TGTGCCAGCAGCCCACAGCCGGAAGCTAACTATGGCTACACCTTC. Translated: CASSPQPEANYGYTF.

CDR3 in amino acids: CASSAPPAETYGYTF. The CDR3 DNA is TGTGCCAGCAGTGCTCCGCCTGCGGAAACTTATGGCTACACCTTC. The chain joins TRBV6-6 to TRBJ1-2; no reliable D call. The CDR3 has 15 amino acids. From germline, CDR1 is MNHNY and CDR2 SVGAGI (reference sequence). The ends were cut back, 5 bases at V and 5 bases at J, with 18 bases in the middle.

CDR3 region: CASSLGWAAGGQYF. CDR3 sequence (DNA): TGTGCCAGCAGCTTAGGGTGGGCGGCGGGCGGACAGTACTTC. J is TRBJ2-7 and V is TRBV7-2; weak D call: TRBD2 (5 bases). With 1 base removed from V and 10 bases from J, the gap between germline ends came to 17 bases. The CDR3 consists of 14 residues. Germline loops: CDR1 SGHTA, CDR2 FQGNSA.

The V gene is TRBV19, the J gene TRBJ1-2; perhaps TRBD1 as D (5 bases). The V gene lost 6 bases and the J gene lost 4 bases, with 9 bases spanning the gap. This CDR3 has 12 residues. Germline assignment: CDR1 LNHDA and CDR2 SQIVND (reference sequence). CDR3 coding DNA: TGTGCCAGTAGGACAGAGACCTATGGCTACACCTTC. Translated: CASRTETYGYTF.

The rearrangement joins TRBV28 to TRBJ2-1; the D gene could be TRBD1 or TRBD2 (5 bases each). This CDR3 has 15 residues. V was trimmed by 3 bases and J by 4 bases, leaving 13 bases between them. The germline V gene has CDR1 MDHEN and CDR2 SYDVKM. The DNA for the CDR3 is TGTGCCAGCAGTTTGCCGGGACCCGGGTACAATGAGCAGTTCTTC. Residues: CASSLPGPGYNEQFF.

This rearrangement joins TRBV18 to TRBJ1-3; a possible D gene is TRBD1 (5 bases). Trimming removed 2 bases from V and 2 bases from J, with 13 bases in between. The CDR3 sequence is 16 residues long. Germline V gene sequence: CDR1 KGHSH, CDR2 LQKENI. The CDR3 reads CASSPTGPGPGNTIYF. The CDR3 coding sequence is TGTGCCAGCTCACCAACGGGGCCAGGGCCTGGAAACACCATATATTTT.

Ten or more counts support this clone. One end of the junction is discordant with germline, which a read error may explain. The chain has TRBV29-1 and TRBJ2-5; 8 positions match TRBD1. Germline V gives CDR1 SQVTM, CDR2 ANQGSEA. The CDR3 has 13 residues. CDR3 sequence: CSVEDLDRESQYF. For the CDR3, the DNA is TGCAGCGTTGAAGATCTGGACAGGGAGAGCCAGTACTTC.